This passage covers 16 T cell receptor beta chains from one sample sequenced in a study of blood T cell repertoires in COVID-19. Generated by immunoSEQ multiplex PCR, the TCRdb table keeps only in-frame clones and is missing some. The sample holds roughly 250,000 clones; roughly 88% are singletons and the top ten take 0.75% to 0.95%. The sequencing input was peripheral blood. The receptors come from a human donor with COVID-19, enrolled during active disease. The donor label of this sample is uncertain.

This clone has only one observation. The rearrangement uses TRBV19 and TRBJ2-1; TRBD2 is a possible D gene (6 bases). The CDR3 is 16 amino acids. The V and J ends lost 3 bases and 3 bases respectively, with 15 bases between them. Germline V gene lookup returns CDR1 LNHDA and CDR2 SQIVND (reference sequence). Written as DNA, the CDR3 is TGTGCCAGTAGTATCCGGGGGACGAGGGGCTACAATGAGCAGTTCTTC. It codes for CASSIRGTRGYNEQFF.

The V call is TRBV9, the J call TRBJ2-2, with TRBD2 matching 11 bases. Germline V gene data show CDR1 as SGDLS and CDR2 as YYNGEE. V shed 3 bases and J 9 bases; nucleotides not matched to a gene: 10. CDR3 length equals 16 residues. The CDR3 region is CASSAPTSGSSWELFF. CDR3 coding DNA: TGTGCCAGCAGCGCCCCAACTAGCGGGAGTTCTTGGGAGCTGTTTTTT. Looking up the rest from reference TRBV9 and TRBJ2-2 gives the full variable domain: DSGVTQTPKHLITATGQRVTLRCSPRSGDLSVYWYQQSLDQGLQFLIQYYNGEERAKGNILERFSAQQFPDLHSELNLSSLELGDSALYFCASSAPTSGSSWELFFGEGSRLTVL.

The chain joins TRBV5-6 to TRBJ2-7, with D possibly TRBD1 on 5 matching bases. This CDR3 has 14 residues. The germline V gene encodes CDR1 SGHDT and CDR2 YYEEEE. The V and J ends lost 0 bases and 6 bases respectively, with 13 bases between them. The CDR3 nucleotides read TGTGCCAGCAGCTTGGAAACACAGGTAGCCGAGCAGTACTTC. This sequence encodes CASSLETQVAEQYF.

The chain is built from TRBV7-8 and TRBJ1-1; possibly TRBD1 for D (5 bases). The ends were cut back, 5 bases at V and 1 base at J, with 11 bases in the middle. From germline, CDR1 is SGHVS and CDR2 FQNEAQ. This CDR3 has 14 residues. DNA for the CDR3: TGTGCCAGCAGCCTAGGAACAGGGAACACTGAAGCTTTCTTT. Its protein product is CASSLGTGNTEAFF.

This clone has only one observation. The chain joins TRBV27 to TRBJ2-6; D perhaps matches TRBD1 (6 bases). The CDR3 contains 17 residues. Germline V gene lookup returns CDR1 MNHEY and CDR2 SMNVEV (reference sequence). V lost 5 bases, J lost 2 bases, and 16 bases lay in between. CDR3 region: CASSRRANRAGANVLTF. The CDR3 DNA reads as TGTGCCAGCAGTCGACGGGCGAACAGGGCTGGGGCCAACGTCCTGACTTTC.

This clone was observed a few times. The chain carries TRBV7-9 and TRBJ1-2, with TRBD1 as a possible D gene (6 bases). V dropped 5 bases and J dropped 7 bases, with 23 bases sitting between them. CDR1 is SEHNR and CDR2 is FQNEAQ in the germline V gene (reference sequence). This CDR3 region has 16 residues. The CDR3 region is CASSPSDSLAVSGYTF. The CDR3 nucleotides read TGTGCCAGCAGCCCTTCGGACAGTCTGGCCGTCAGTGGCTACACCTTC.

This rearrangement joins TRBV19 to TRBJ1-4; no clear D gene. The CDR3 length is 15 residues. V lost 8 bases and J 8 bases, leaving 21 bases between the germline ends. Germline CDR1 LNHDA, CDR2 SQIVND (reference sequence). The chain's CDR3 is CASHNFGREEEKLFF. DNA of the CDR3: TGTGCCAGTCATAACTTTGGGAGGGAGGAAGAAAAACTGTTTTTT.

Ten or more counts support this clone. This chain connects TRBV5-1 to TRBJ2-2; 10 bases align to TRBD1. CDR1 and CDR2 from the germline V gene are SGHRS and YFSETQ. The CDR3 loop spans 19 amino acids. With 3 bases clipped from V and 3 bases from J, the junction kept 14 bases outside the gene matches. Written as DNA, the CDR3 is TGCGCCAGCAGCTCCAGACGACAAACGACAGGGGGCTACACCGGGGAGCTGTTTTTT. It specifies CASSSRRQTTGGYTGELFF.

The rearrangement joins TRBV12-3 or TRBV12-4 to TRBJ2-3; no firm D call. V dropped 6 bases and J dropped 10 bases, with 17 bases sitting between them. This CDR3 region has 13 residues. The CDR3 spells CASSLSTKDAQYF. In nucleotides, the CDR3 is TGTGCCAGCAGCCTCTCTACTAAAGACGCGCAGTATTTT.

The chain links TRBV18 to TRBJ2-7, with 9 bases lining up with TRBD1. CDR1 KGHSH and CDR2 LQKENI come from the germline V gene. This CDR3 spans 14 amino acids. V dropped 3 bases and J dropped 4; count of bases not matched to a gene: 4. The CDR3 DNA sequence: TGTGCCAGCTCACCGGGACAGGGCCCTTACGAGCAGTACTTC. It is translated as CASSPGQGPYEQYF. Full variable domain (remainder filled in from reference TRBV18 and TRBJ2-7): NAGVMQNPRHLVRRRGQEARLRCSPMKGHSHVYWYRQLPEEGLKFMVYLQKENIIDESGMPKERFSAEFPKEGPSILRIQQVVRGDSAAYFCASSPGQGPYEQYFGPGTRLTVT.

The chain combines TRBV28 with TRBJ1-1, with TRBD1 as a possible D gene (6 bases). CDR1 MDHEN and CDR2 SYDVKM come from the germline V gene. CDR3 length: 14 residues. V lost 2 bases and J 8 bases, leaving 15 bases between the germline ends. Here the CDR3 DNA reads TGTGCCAGCAGTTTAAGGGGGGGTGCCTGGGAAGCTTTCTTT. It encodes CASSLRGGAWEAFF.

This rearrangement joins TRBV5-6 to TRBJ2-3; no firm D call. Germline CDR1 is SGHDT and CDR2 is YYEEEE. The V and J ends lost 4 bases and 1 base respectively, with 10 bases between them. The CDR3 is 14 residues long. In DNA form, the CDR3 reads TGTGCCAGCAGCCGACGACAAGGCACAGATACGCAGTATTTT. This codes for CASSRRQGTDTQYF.

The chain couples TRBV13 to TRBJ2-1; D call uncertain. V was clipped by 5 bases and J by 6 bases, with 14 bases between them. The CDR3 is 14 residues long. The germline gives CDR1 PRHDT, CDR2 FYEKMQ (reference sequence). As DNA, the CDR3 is TGTGCCAGCAGCACCCCGGTGGTCGGCAATGAGCAGTTCTTC. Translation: CASSTPVVGNEQFF. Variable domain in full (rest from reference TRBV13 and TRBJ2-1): AAGVIQSPRHLIKEKRETATLKCYPIPRHDTVYWYQQGPGQDPQFLISFYEKMQSDKGSIPDRFSAQQFSDYHSELNMSSLELGDSALYFCASSTPVVGNEQFFGPGTRLTVL.

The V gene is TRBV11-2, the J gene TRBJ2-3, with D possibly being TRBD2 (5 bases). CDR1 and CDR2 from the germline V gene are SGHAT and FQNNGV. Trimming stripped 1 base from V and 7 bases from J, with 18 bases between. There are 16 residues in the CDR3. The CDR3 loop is CASSLVTGGRTHTQYF. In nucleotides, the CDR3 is TGTGCCAGCAGCTTAGTAACCGGCGGAAGGACTCATACGCAGTATTTT.

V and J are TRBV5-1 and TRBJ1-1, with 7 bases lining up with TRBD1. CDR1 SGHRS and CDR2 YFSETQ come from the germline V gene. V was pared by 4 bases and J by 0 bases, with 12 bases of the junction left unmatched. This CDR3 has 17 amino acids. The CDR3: CASSNGNRGGLNTEAFF. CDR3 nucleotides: TGCGCCAGCAGCAACGGGAACAGGGGTGGGTTGAACACTGAAGCTTTCTTT.

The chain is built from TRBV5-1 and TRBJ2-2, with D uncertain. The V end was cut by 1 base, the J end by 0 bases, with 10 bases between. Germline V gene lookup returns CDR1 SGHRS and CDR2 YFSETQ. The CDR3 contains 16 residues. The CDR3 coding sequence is TGCGCCAGCAGCTTGAGGCCAGGAACGAACACCGGGGAGCTGTTTTTT. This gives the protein CASSLRPGTNTGELFF.